The table lists the clone carrying this T cell receptor beta chain with many counts. Its target is unknown. These data belong to a study of CD8 T cells in ankylosing spondylitis. Study results and caveats: There were earlier reports of some motif variants in reactive arthritis synovial fluid and blood. There was a TCR beta motif, made of fewer than 10 highly homologous variants, that appeared characteristic of ankylosing spondylitis blood.

Quantitative molecular-barcoded 5'-RACE generated the TCR beta libraries. TCRdb ran MiXCR on the 5' RACE reads and lists one entry per CDR3 protein. The profile covers around 230,000 distinct CDR3 sequences, with 7.5% to 9.5% appearing a single time and more than 4.5% taken by the ten largest. The sequence was obtained from a female donor with ankylosing spondylitis or in good health (not recorded which). Sequences were obtained from blood, either unsorted or a sorted T cell fraction (not recorded which).

The CDR3 DNA is TGCAGCGTTGAAGGGATGAGCGGAACTAGCACAGATACGCAGTATTTT. Translated, it gives CSVEGMSGTSTDTQYF. This chain joins TRBV29-1 and TRBJ2-3; possible D gene TRBD2, 5 bases. Trimming removed 1 base from V and 0 bases from J, with 14 bases in between. The CDR3 runs 16 residues. Germline CDR1 and CDR2: SQVTM and ANQGSEA.